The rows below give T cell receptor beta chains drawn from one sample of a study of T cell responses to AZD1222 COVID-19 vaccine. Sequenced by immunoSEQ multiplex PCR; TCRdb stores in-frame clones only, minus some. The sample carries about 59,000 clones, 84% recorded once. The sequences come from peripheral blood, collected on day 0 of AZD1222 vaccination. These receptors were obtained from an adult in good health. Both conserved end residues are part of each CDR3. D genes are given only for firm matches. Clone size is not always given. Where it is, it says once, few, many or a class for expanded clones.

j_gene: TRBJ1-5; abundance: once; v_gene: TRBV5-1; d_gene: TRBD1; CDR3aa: CASSLGTGNQPQHF; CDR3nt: TGCGCCAGCAGCTTAGGGACAGGGAATCAGCCCCAGCATTTT
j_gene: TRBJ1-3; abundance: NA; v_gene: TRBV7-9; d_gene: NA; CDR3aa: CASSPAPSGNTIYF; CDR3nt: TGTGCCAGCAGCCCCGCGCCATCTGGAAACACCATATATTTT
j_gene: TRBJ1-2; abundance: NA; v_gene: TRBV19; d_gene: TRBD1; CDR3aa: CASTGDRGSSSRGYTF; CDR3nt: TGTGCCAGTACTGGGGACAGGGGGTCGAGTAGTCGTGGCTACACCTTC
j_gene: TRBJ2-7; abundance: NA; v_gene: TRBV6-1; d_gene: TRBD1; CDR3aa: CASSDGQGPHEQYF; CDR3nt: TGTGCCAGCAGTGATGGACAGGGCCCCCACGAGCAGTACTTC
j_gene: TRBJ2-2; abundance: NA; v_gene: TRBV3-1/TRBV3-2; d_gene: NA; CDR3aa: CASSQDRLFSGELFF; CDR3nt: TGTGCCAGCAGCCAAGATAGGTTGTTCTCCGGGGAGCTGTTTTTT
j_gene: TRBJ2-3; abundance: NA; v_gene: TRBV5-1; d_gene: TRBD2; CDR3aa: CASSLESGLAGGQQYF; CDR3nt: TGCGCCAGCAGCTTGGAGTCCGGACTAGCGGGGGGGCAGCAGTATTTT
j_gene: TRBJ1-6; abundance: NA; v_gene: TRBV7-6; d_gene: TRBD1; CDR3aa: CASSVETGNNSPLHF; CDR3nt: TGTGCCAGCAGCGTCGAGACAGGGAATAATTCACCCCTCCACTTT
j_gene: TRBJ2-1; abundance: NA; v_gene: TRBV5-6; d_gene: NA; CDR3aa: CASSLGRTPRRDEQFF; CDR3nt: TGTGCCAGCAGCTTGGGCCGAACCCCTAGGAGAGATGAGCAGTTCTTC
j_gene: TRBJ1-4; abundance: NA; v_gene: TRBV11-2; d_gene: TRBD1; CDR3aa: CASSLGQGAEKLFF; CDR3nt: TGTGCCAGCAGCTTGGGACAGGGGGCAGAAAAACTGTTTTTT
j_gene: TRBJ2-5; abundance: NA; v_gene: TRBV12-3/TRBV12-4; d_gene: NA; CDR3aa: CASRRTVQETQYF; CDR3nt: TGTGCCAGCAGAAGGACGGTCCAAGAGACCCAGTACTTC
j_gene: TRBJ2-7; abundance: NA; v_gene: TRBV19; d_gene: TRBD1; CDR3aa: CASTKQGATYEQYF; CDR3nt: TGTGCCAGTACCAAACAGGGGGCGACCTACGAGCAGTACTTC
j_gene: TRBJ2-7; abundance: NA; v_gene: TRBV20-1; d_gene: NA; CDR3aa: CSARDSYEQYF; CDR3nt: TGCAGTGCTAGAGATTCCTACGAGCAGTACTTC
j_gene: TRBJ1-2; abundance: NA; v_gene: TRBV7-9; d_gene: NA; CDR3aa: CASSSMTANYGYTF; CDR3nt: TGTGCCAGCAGCTCTATGACAGCTAACTATGGCTACACCTTC
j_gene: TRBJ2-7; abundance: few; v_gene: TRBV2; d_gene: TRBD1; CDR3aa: CASSDLPGQILEQYF; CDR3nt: TGTGCCAGCAGTGATCTCCCGGGACAGATCCTCGAGCAGTACTTC
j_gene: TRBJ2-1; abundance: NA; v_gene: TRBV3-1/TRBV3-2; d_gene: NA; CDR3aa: CASSHVGLAGNNEQFF; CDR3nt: TGTGCCAGCAGCCACGTAGGTTTGGCAGGGAACAATGAGCAGTTCTTC